This TCR beta chain was captured by sequencing in a study of a mutant IDH1 vaccine in newly diagnosed glioma. The data were produced by immunoSEQ multiplex PCR, yet TCRdb's version contains in-frame clones alone and is incomplete. The sample includes more than 60,000 clones, roughly 68% of them seen just once. Germline V gene sequence: CDR1 SGDLS, CDR2 YYNGEE. The trim removed 4 bases at V and 7 bases at J, leaving 5 bases unmatched. This CDR3 comprises 14 residues. The sample's time point: week 35, safety follow-up. It was 300 ug of mutant IDH1 20-mer peptide that made up each vaccine dose, given with topical imiquimod. As to this clone: What it recognizes is unknown.

The V gene is TRBV9, the J gene TRBJ2-2; 9 positions match TRBD1. The sequencing used PBMCs, collected from a glioma patient whose treatment included an IDH1 peptide vaccine. The clonotype comes from a man between 50 and 59 years old with glioma. CDR3 nucleotides: TGTGCCAGCAGCTTTAGGGGACAGGGCGGGGAGCTGTTTTTT. This gives the protein CASSFRGQGGELFF.